A single sample gave rise to the 31 T cell receptor beta chains below, sequenced in a study of blood T cell repertoires in COVID-19. The table came from immunoSEQ multiplex PCR; TCRdb's copy has only in-frame clones and leaves some out. This sample has 250,000 or so clones; more than 85% occur once, and the top ten carry just under 9%. Specimen: PBMCs or T cells enriched from blood (not recorded which). These receptor sequences come from a man in his forties who had recovered from COVID-19.

This clone was detected only once. The J gene is TRBJ2-3, the V gene TRBV7-3; 10 positions match TRBD2. This CDR3 has 16 amino acids. V lost 5 bases to trimming and J lost 3 bases; unmatched junction nucleotides: 8. Germline V lookup: CDR1 SGHTA, CDR2 FQGTGA. The CDR3 region is CASSPRPLAGTDTQYF. The CDR3 nucleotides are TGTGCCAGCAGCCCCCGGCCACTAGCGGGAACAGATACGCAGTATTTT. The whole variable domain, remainder taken from reference TRBV7-3 and TRBJ2-3, is GAGVSQTPSNKVTEKGKYVELRCDPISGHTALYWYRQSLGQGPEFLIYFQGTGAADDSGLPNDRFFAVRPEGSVSTLKIQRTERGDSAVYLCASSPRPLAGTDTQYFGPGTRLTVL.

The CDR3 DNA sequence: TGTGCCAGCAGTATCAGGGGGCTTATAGATGGCTACACCTTC. The encoded protein is CASSIRGLIDGYTF. This sequence joins TRBV27 and TRBJ1-2; 8 nucleotides line up with TRBD1. The CDR3 is made up of 14 amino acids. The J segment lost 6 bases and the V segment lost 5 bases, leaving 8 bases of the junction unmatched. The germline gives CDR1 MNHEY, CDR2 SMNVEV (reference sequence).

The chain uses TRBV19 and TRBJ2-1, with 7 positions matching TRBD2. Looked up from germline, CDR1 is LNHDA and CDR2 is SQIVND (reference sequence). This CDR3 spans 15 amino acids. J lost 0 bases, V lost 7 bases, and 6 bases had no gene match. CDR3 protein: CASKPGGSSYNEQFF. The CDR3, as DNA: TGTGCCAGTAAGCCAGGCGGGAGCTCCTACAATGAGCAGTTCTTC.

This sequence joins TRBV10-2 and TRBJ1-2; D is ambiguous. Germline V gene data show CDR1 as WSHSY and CDR2 as SAAADI. V was trimmed by 4 bases and J by 3 bases, leaving 3 bases between them. The CDR3 spans 11 residues. The CDR3 loop reads CASSADYGYTF. CDR3 sequence (DNA): TGCGCCAGCAGTGCCGACTATGGCTACACCTTC.

V gene TRBV27 combines with J gene TRBJ2-7; TRBD1 matches 9 bases. The germline CDR1 and CDR2 sequences are MNHEY and SMNVEV (reference sequence). The CDR3 runs to 15 residues. V dropped 5 bases and J dropped 3; count of bases not matched to a gene: 8. CDR3 residues: CASSPSGTGHYEQYF. The CDR3 nucleotides read TGTGCCAGCAGTCCCAGCGGGACAGGGCACTACGAGCAGTACTTC.

CDR3 in DNA: TGTGCCAGCAGCTACTCGGGACAGGGGGCAGGGGAGACCCAGTACTTC. It translates to CASSYSGQGAGETQYF. The genes are TRBV7-3 and TRBJ2-5; 12 positions agree with TRBD1. The V and J ends lost 4 bases and 5 bases, in that order; junction bases with no gene match: 8. This CDR3 spans 16 amino acids. CDR1 and CDR2 (germline): SGHTA, FQGTGA. Together with reference TRBV7-3 and TRBJ2-5, the CDR3 gives the full variable domain: GAGVSQTPSNKVTEKGKYVELRCDPISGHTALYWYRQSLGQGPEFLIYFQGTGAADDSGLPNDRFFAVRPEGSVSTLKIQRTERGDSAVYLCASSYSGQGAGETQYFGPGTRLLVL.

This clone was seen more than once but under ten times. The V and J genes are TRBV6-1 and TRBJ2-1; 15 bases map to TRBD2. Losses at the gene ends were 3 bases for V and 1 base for J; bases not matched to a gene: 7. The CDR3 runs 19 residues. Germline CDR1 is MNHNS and CDR2 is SASEGT. The CDR3 spells CASSDSGTSGRRSYNEQFF. As DNA, the CDR3 is TGTGCCAGCAGTGATAGCGGGACTAGCGGGAGGCGATCCTACAATGAGCAGTTCTTC.

The rearrangement uses TRBV30 and TRBJ1-6, with D perhaps TRBD1 (6 bases). The germline gives CDR1 GTSNPN, CDR2 SVGIG (reference sequence). This CDR3 region has 13 residues. Trimming pared 4 bases from V and 7 bases from J, leaving 11 bases between. The CDR3 protein is CAWMGARNSPLHF. The CDR3 bases are TGTGCCTGGATGGGGGCTAGGAATTCACCCCTCCACTTT. Variable domain in full (rest from reference TRBV30 and TRBJ1-6): SQTIHQWPATLVQPVGSPLSLECTVEGTSNPNLYWYRQAAGRGLQLLFYSVGIGQISSEVPQNLSASRPQDRQFILSSKKLLLSDSGFYLCAWMGARNSPLHFGNGTRLTVT.

The chain links TRBV5-1 to TRBJ1-3; D might be TRBD1 (6 bases). V dropped 5 bases and J dropped 7 bases, with 19 bases sitting between them. The CDR3 extends over 15 amino acids. Germline loops: CDR1 SGHRS, CDR2 YFSETQ. CDR3: CASSSGTIAVNTIYF. CDR3 DNA sequence: TGCGCCAGCAGTTCCGGGACAATAGCTGTCAACACCATATATTTT. The whole variable domain, filled in from reference TRBV5-1 and TRBJ1-3, reads KAGVTQTPRYLIKTRGQQVTLSCSPISGHRSVSWYQQTPGQGLQFLFEYFSETQRNKGNFPGRFSGRQFSNSRSEMNVSTLELGDSALYLCASSSGTIAVNTIYFGEGSWLTVV.

The chain recombines TRBV24-1 with TRBJ2-7; 9 bases line up with TRBD2. The CDR3 covers 15 residues. J was trimmed by 3 bases and V by 3 bases; bases with no gene match: 5. The germline V gene encodes CDR1 KGHDR and CDR2 SFDVKD. The CDR3 sequence: CATSDGTSLIYEQYF. DNA of the CDR3: TGTGCCACCAGTGATGGGACTAGCCTCATCTACGAGCAGTACTTC.

V and J are TRBV7-8 and TRBJ2-2, with 8 bases fitting TRBD1. V trimming: 2 bases; J trimming: 5 bases; junction bases outside the gene matches: 7. This CDR3 spans 16 amino acids. Germline CDR1 is SGHVS and CDR2 is FQNEAQ. The CDR3 DNA follows: TGTGCCAGCAGCTTAAAGGGACAGGCCTCTACCGGGGAGCTGTTTTTT. It is translated as CASSLKGQASTGELFF.

The chain recombines TRBV6-2 or TRBV6-3 with TRBJ2-5; TRBD1 is a possible D gene (6 bases). CDR3 length equals 16 residues. V shed 1 base and J shed 1 base, with 13 bases lying between them. Per germline, CDR1 MNHEY and CDR2 SVGEGT. Written as DNA, the CDR3 is TGTGCCAGCAGTTACTTCCGGGCAGGGGCCCAAGAGACCCAGTACTTC. It is translated as CASSYFRAGAQETQYF.

The chain links TRBV28 to TRBJ1-2; the match to TRBD1 covers 8 bases. The CDR3 runs to 17 residues. Per the germline V gene, CDR1 is MDHEN and CDR2 is SYDVKM. J lost 3 bases, V lost 6 bases, and 15 bases had no gene match. CDR3 protein: CASRARTGYVDYYGYTF. The DNA for the CDR3 is TGTGCCAGCAGAGCCCGGACAGGGTATGTAGACTACTATGGCTACACCTTC.

The sample holds a few counts of this clone. The V and J genes are TRBV18 and TRBJ1-1, with D maybe TRBD1 (5 bases). This CDR3 comprises 15 residues. Germline V lookup: CDR1 KGHSH, CDR2 LQKENI. V was clipped by 1 base and J by 1 base, with 10 bases between them. This CDR3 reads CASSPLNDRNTEAFF. The CDR3 region has the DNA TGTGCCAGCTCACCACTAAACGACAGGAACACTGAAGCTTTCTTT.

The CDR3 coding sequence is TGTGCCAGCAGCTTACTAGGACAGGCGCCTAGCACAGATACGCAGTATTTT. Its translation: CASSLLGQAPSTDTQYF. The rearrangement uses TRBV7-3 and TRBJ2-3, with 7 bases identical to TRBD1. V trimming: 2 bases; J trimming: 0 bases; junction bases outside the gene matches: 8. This CDR3 has 17 amino acids. The germline V gene has CDR1 SGHTA and CDR2 FQGTGA.

The genes are TRBV6-1 and TRBJ1-5; D may be TRBD1 (6 bases). CDR1 and CDR2 (germline): MNHNS, SASEGT. The CDR3 length is 15 residues. V lost 2 bases to trimming and J lost 11 bases, with 19 bases between them. This chain's CDR3 is CASSELPGVGRSQHF. CDR3 in DNA: TGTGCCAGCAGTGAACTCCCAGGGGTTGGGCGTTCCCAGCATTTT.

The chain employs TRBV30 and TRBJ1-2, with D unclear. CDR3 size: 13 residues. V gave up 7 bases and J gave up 2 bases, with 14 bases separating them. Germline lookup yields CDR1 GTSNPN and CDR2 SVGIG (reference sequence). In nucleotides, the CDR3 is TGTGCCTCCACTAACGGCCTCAACTATGGCTACACCTTC. Encoded protein: CASTNGLNYGYTF.

This clone has a handful of counts. J is TRBJ2-7 and V is TRBV9; 7 bases are a match to TRBD1. The junction had 13 bases not matched to a gene; V was cut back by 4 bases and J by 3 bases. The CDR3 covers 16 residues. Looked up from germline, CDR1 is SGDLS and CDR2 is YYNGEE. The CDR3 sequence: CASSITGDAGHYEQYF. The CDR3 DNA follows: TGTGCCAGCAGCATCACAGGGGACGCGGGCCACTACGAGCAGTACTTC. Filled out from reference TRBV9 and TRBJ2-7, the complete variable domain reads DSGVTQTPKHLITATGQRVTLRCSPRSGDLSVYWYQQSLDQGLQFLIQYYNGEERAKGNILERFSAQQFPDLHSELNLSSLELGDSALYFCASSITGDAGHYEQYFGPGTRLTVT.

The rearrangement links TRBV7-3 to TRBJ2-3; TRBD2 aligns across 10 bases. V lost 3 bases, J lost 5 bases, and 11 bases stayed unmatched. The CDR3 length is 17 residues. Germline V gene sequence: CDR1 SGHTA, CDR2 FQGTGA. CDR3 coding DNA: TGTGCCAGCAGCTTTCTCCCAGCGGGGGGGCGTCAAGATACGCAGTATTTT. Amino acids: CASSFLPAGGRQDTQYF.

The J gene is TRBJ2-1, the V gene TRBV18; the D gene is possibly TRBD2 (6 bases). Trimming removed 4 bases from V and 5 bases from J, with 15 bases in between. CDR1 is KGHSH and CDR2 is LQKENI in the germline V gene. The CDR3 extends over 15 amino acids. CDR3 in amino acids: CASSLGGSGHNEQFF. The CDR3 bases are TGTGCCAGCTCACTTGGGGGGTCCGGTCACAATGAGCAGTTCTTC.

This clone appeared once. The CDR3 DNA follows: TGTGCCAGCAGCAAGATATCAACCAACAGGGGCACCGGGGAGCTGTTTTTT. This codes for CASSKISTNRGTGELFF. The gene calls are TRBV27 and TRBJ2-2; 7 bases align to TRBD1. Germline V lookup: CDR1 MNHEY, CDR2 SMNVEV (reference sequence). This CDR3 is 17 amino acids long. Losses at the gene ends were 6 bases for V and 4 bases for J; bases not matched to a gene: 14.

The genes are TRBV6-5 and TRBJ2-7, with TRBD2 as a possible D gene (5 bases). Germline values: CDR1 MNHEY, CDR2 SVGAGI. The CDR3 is 16 residues long. Trimming removed 0 bases from V and 6 bases from J, with 18 bases in between. CDR3 amino acids: CASSYSMSRGSGEQYF. CDR3 DNA: TGTGCCAGCAGTTACTCGATGTCCCGGGGAAGTGGCGAGCAGTACTTC.

This clone was picked up a small number of times. The chain links TRBV27 to TRBJ2-7, with D perhaps TRBD1 (5 bases). The CDR3 totals 14 residues. Trimming took off 5 bases at V and 0 bases at J, with 11 bases between the two ends. Germline assignment: CDR1 MNHEY and CDR2 SMNVEV (reference sequence). The CDR3 spells CASSDGHRSYEQYF. DNA of the CDR3: TGTGCCAGCAGTGATGGACATCGCTCCTACGAGCAGTACTTC.

This clone was seen once. The chain recombines TRBV30 with TRBJ1-6; D is uncertain. The CDR3 loop spans 15 amino acids. Germline-derived CDR1 and CDR2 are GTSNPN and SVGIG (reference sequence). V was shortened by 1 base and J by 7 bases, with 14 bases between the two germline ends. CDR3 sequence reads: CAWSETGTSNSPLHF. DNA of the CDR3: TGTGCCTGGAGTGAGACGGGTACCTCAAATTCACCCCTCCACTTT.

The rearrangement links TRBV27 to TRBJ1-1, with D tentatively TRBD1 (6 bases). CDR3 length: 17 residues. CDR1 and CDR2 from the germline V gene are MNHEY and SMNVEV (reference sequence). V lost 8 bases, J lost 4 bases, and 26 bases lay in between. The CDR3 sequence is CASVFNPFGGQGTEAFF. The CDR3 DNA sequence: TGTGCCAGCGTATTCAACCCCTTCGGGGGGCAGGGCACTGAAGCTTTCTTT.

This sequence joins TRBV6-6 and TRBJ1-6; D perhaps matches TRBD1 (5 bases). The CDR3 has 11 amino acids. CDR1 and CDR2 (germline): MNHNY, SVGAGI (reference sequence). V lost 7 bases and J lost 7, with 5 bases in between. This CDR3 is CASKGNSPLHF. CDR3 DNA sequence: TGTGCCAGCAAGGGGAATTCACCCCTCCACTTT.

The chain couples TRBV10-2 to TRBJ1-5; D remains ambiguous. Germline CDR1 WSHSY, CDR2 SAAADI. The V and J ends lost 4 bases and 6 bases respectively, with 10 bases between them. This CDR3 comprises 13 residues. CDR3 protein: CASSGPGGQPQHF. The CDR3 nucleotides are TGCGCCAGCAGTGGTCCGGGAGGTCAGCCCCAGCATTTT.

The V call is TRBV10-1, the J call TRBJ2-3, with 9 bases lining up with TRBD2. The ends lost 2 bases at V and 3 bases at J; junction bases unmatched: 15. Germline V gene data show CDR1 as WNHNN and CDR2 as SYGVQD (reference sequence). CDR3 length: 19 amino acids. The CDR3 DNA reads as TGCGCCAGCAGTGAGGGTCGGCGGTCAGCGGGGGGAAATACAGATACGCAGTATTTT. Protein: CASSEGRRSAGGNTDTQYF.

The chain links TRBV7-3 to TRBJ1-1, with 9 bases identical to TRBD1. The trim removed 1 base at V and 4 bases at J, leaving 1 base unmatched. Germline CDR1 and CDR2: SGHTA and FQGTGA. This CDR3 spans 14 amino acids. CDR3 amino acids: CASSLNRGLTEAFF. CDR3 coding DNA: TGTGCCAGCAGCTTAAACAGGGGGCTCACTGAAGCTTTCTTT.

The V gene is TRBV15, the J gene TRBJ2-7; 7 bases line up with TRBD2. Germline V gene lookup returns CDR1 LNHNV and CDR2 YYDKDF (reference sequence). Unmatched junction bases numbered 8, after V lost 3 bases and J lost 0 bases. CDR3 length equals 16 residues. The CDR3 protein is CATSSQLAVDSYEQYF. As DNA, the CDR3 is TGTGCCACCAGCAGCCAGCTAGCGGTAGACTCCTACGAGCAGTACTTC.

The chain links TRBV7-9 to TRBJ2-7; D is possibly TRBD2 (5 bases). Between the trimmed V and J ends, which lost 2 bases and 2 bases, there was a span of 10 bases. This CDR3 has 14 residues. Germline V gene sequence: CDR1 SEHNR, CDR2 FQNEAQ (reference sequence). The CDR3 reads CASSLLAVAYEQYF. The CDR3 DNA reads TGTGCCAGCAGCTTACTAGCTGTAGCCTACGAGCAGTACTTC.